Given below is one T cell receptor (beta chain) in context. Its antigen is not identified. The data belong to a study of T cell responses to AZD1222 COVID-19 vaccine. General study findings and limits: Donors skewed white British and female; clonal diversity was possibly underestimated. Compared with day 0, the breadth and depth of the Spike-specific TCR repertoire rose significantly after two doses of AZD1222. Across the whole spike, CD4 TCRs peaked at regions 160-218 and 743-854. Unmutated variant regions are reportedly targeted by nearly half of spike-specific TCRs.

The germline V gene encodes CDR1 MRHNA and CDR2 SNTAGT. The CDR3 loop spans 16 amino acids. Deletions cut 6 bases from V and 0 bases from J, with 12 bases between. Measured with immunoSEQ multiplex PCR; TCRdb has only the in-frame clones, and not every one. Of around 120,000 clones listed, 80% to 95% are singletons. The chain is built from TRBV6-4 and TRBJ2-6; D unresolved. This specimen was peripheral blood, taken 28 days after the second AZD1222 dose. This TCR came from an adult who received the AZD1222 COVID-19 vaccine. The CDR3 region is CASSPAAVSGANVLTF. CDR3 coding DNA: TGTGCCAGCAGCCCAGCAGCAGTCTCTGGGGCCAACGTCCTGACTTTC.